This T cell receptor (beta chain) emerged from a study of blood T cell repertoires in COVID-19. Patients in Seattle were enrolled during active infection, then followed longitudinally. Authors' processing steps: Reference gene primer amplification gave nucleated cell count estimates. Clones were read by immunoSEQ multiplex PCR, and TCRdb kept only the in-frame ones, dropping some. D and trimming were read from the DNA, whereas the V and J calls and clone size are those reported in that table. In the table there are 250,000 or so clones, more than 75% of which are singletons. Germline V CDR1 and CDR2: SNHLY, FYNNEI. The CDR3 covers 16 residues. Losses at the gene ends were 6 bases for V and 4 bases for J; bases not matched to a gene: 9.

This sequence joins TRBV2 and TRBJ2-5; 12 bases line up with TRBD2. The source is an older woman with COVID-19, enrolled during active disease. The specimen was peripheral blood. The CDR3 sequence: CASRDWLAGGAETQYF. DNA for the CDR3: TGTGCCAGCAGGGACTGGCTAGCGGGGGGGGCAGAGACCCAGTACTTC. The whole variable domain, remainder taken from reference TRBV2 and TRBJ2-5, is EPEVTQTPSHQVTQMGQEVILRCVPISNHLYFYWYRQILGQKVEFLVSFYNNEISEKSEIFDDQFSVERPDGSNFTLKIRSTKLEDSAMYFCASRDWLAGGAETQYFGPGTRLLVL.